The 19 T cell receptor beta chains below all came from one sample that was sequenced in a study of blood T cell repertoires in COVID-19. Sequenced by immunoSEQ multiplex PCR; TCRdb stores in-frame clones only, minus some. The table has tens of thousands of clones, about nine tenths seen once. Sequencing was performed on peripheral blood. The receptors derive from a human donor with active COVID-19. The donor label of this sample is uncertain.

The V and J genes are TRBV7-8 and TRBJ2-3, with 7 bases that match TRBD2. The V gene's germline CDR1 is SGHVS and CDR2 FQNEAQ. V shed 5 bases, J shed 2 bases, and the junction held 4 bases outside the gene matches. CDR3 length equals 14 residues. This CDR3 is CASSPSGVTDTQYF. In DNA, the CDR3 is TGTGCCAGCAGCCCGAGCGGGGTCACAGATACGCAGTATTTT.

This chain joins TRBV5-1 and TRBJ2-7; TRBD2 matches 15 bases. J gave up 2 bases and V 4 bases, and 1 base lay outside the gene matches. Germline CDR1 SGHRS, CDR2 YFSETQ. CDR3 size: 15 residues. The CDR3: CASSRTSGRAYEQYF. The CDR3 DNA reads TGCGCCAGCAGCCGGACTAGCGGGAGGGCCTACGAGCAGTACTTC.

The chain combines TRBV4-3 with TRBJ2-7; 8 nucleotides align to TRBD1. The V segment lost 0 bases and the J segment 4 bases; nucleotides outside the gene matches: 5. The germline V gene has CDR1 LGHNA and CDR2 YSLEER. The CDR3 is 15 amino acids. The CDR3 spells CASSQDWQGAYEQYF. The DNA for the CDR3 is TGCGCCAGCAGCCAAGATTGGCAGGGGGCTTACGAGCAGTACTTC.

V usage is TRBV2 and J usage is TRBJ2-2, with 11 bases lining up with TRBD2. Germline V gene sequence: CDR1 SNHLY, CDR2 FYNNEI. V trimming: 6 bases; J trimming: 5 bases; junction bases outside the gene matches: 14. The CDR3 covers 18 residues. The CDR3 is CASSAGTSGLSLTGELFF. In DNA, the CDR3 is TGTGCCAGCAGCGCCGGGACTAGCGGTTTATCCCTAACCGGGGAGCTGTTTTTT.

The rearrangement uses TRBV4-2 and TRBJ2-1, with TRBD2 matching over 12 bases. Trimming removed 0 bases from V and 15 bases from J; junction bases left unmatched: 9. Per the germline V gene, CDR1 is LGHNA and CDR2 is YNFKEQ. The CDR3 totals 15 residues. The CDR3 reads CASSQEPETSGSRFF. In nucleotides, the CDR3 is TGTGCCAGCAGCCAAGAACCGGAGACTAGCGGGAGTCGGTTCTTC.

This chain joins TRBV6-6 and TRBJ1-2; perhaps TRBD1 as D (6 bases). In germline, CDR1 is MNHNY, CDR2 SVGAGI (reference sequence). There are 12 residues in the CDR3. Trimming removed 8 bases from V and 8 bases from J, with 15 bases in between. Here the CDR3 DNA reads TGTGCCAGCCTAGGGGGGGCGCCGGGCTACACCTTC. It is translated as CASLGGAPGYTF.

The chain combines TRBV5-4 with TRBJ1-1; D might be TRBD1 (6 bases). Germline V gene sequence: CDR1 SGHNT, CDR2 YYREEE (reference sequence). The CDR3 sequence is 15 residues long. Trimming took off 4 bases at V and 4 bases at J, with 17 bases between the two ends. The CDR3 sequence: CASSRPDSFGTEAFF. CDR3 bases: TGTGCCAGCAGCCGACCGGACAGCTTCGGCACTGAAGCTTTCTTT.

J is TRBJ2-3 and V is TRBV5-1, with TRBD1 matching 9 bases. The germline gives CDR1 SGHRS, CDR2 YFSETQ. This CDR3 has 15 residues. After removal of 2 bases from V and 4 bases from J, the junction contained 5 bases not matched to a gene. CDR3 DNA: TGCGCCAGCAGCTTAGGGACAGGGTTCGCAGATACGCAGTATTTT. Translation gives CASSLGTGFADTQYF.

The gene calls are TRBV13 and TRBJ2-7, with 10 bases identical to TRBD2. This CDR3 has 14 amino acids. After removal of 4 bases from V and 4 bases from J, the junction contained 4 bases not matched to a gene. Germline V gene lookup returns CDR1 PRHDT and CDR2 FYEKMQ (reference sequence). This CDR3 is CASSSLAGEYEQYF. In nucleotides, the CDR3 is TGTGCCAGCAGCTCCCTAGCGGGGGAGTACGAGCAGTACTTC. The variable domain in full, completed from reference TRBV13 and TRBJ2-7, reads AAGVIQSPRHLIKEKRETATLKCYPIPRHDTVYWYQQGPGQDPQFLISFYEKMQSDKGSIPDRFSAQQFSDYHSELNMSSLELGDSALYFCASSSLAGEYEQYFGPGTRLTVT.

The chain uses TRBV9 and TRBJ1-4; tentatively, D is TRBD1 (6 bases). The CDR3 has 14 residues. V was cut by 4 bases and J by 5 bases, with 12 bases left in between. CDR1 and CDR2 from the germline V gene are SGDLS and YYNGEE. The CDR3 DNA is TGTGCCAGCAGCCTAAATACAGGGAATGAAAAACTGTTTTTT. Its translation is CASSLNTGNEKLFF.

The rearrangement joins TRBV4-1 to TRBJ2-4, with 7 bases aligning to TRBD2. CDR3 length: 14 amino acids. J gave up 9 bases and V 1 base, and 6 bases lay outside the gene matches. From germline, CDR1 is MGHRA and CDR2 YSYEKL. CDR3 sequence: CASSQGEGSPIQYF. CDR3 coding DNA: TGCGCCAGCAGCCAAGGGGAGGGCTCGCCCATTCAGTACTTC.

The V gene is TRBV24-1, the J gene TRBJ2-1; D uncertain. The length of the CDR3 is 17 residues. Germline CDR1 and CDR2: KGHDR and SFDVKD. Between the trimmed V and J ends, which lost 7 bases and 0 bases, there was a span of 18 bases. The CDR3: CATSHAEPGSSYNEQFF. CDR3 nucleotides: TGTGCCACCAGCCATGCCGAGCCAGGTAGCTCCTACAATGAGCAGTTCTTC.

V gene TRBV6-4 combines with J gene TRBJ2-3; tentatively, D is TRBD1 (6 bases). Per germline, CDR1 MRHNA and CDR2 SNTAGT. The CDR3 is 16 residues long. V was clipped by 0 bases and J by 0 bases, with 10 bases between them. The CDR3 bases are TGTGCCAGCAGTGACTCGATTAGGGGGAGCACAGATACGCAGTATTTT. This gives the protein CASSDSIRGSTDTQYF.

This clone appeared a single time. This chain connects TRBV5-1 to TRBJ2-7, with TRBD1 identical over 8 bases. The germline V gene has CDR1 SGHRS and CDR2 YFSETQ. The trim removed 2 bases at V and 4 bases at J, leaving 8 bases unmatched. This CDR3 has 15 amino acids. CDR3 sequence reads: CASSFSTGAPYEQYF. In nucleotides, the CDR3 is TGCGCCAGCAGCTTTTCGACAGGGGCCCCATACGAGCAGTACTTC.

This clone showed up just once. This chain joins TRBV20-1 and TRBJ1-1; no clear D gene. The CDR3 is made up of 13 amino acids. Per the germline V gene, CDR1 is DFQATT and CDR2 is SNEGSKA (reference sequence). The ends were cut back, 3 bases at V and 1 base at J, with 9 bases in the middle. The chain's CDR3 is CSASGPRNTEAFF. CDR3 coding DNA: TGCAGTGCTAGTGGTCCCAGGAACACTGAAGCTTTCTTT.

The gene calls are TRBV28 and TRBJ2-3; maybe TRBD1 (6 bases). Germline CDR1 reads MDHEN; CDR2 reads SYDVKM. Trimming shortened V by 4 bases and J by 2 bases, and 16 bases separated the two germline ends. The CDR3 loop spans 16 amino acids. As DNA, the CDR3 is TGTGCCAGCAGTTCTCAGGCTGGACAGTACACAGATACGCAGTATTTT. This codes for CASSSQAGQYTDTQYF.

This clone was recorded only once. This chain joins TRBV10-3 and TRBJ2-5, with D possibly being TRBD2 (6 bases). Trimming cost V 2 bases and J 5 bases, with 15 bases left between them. In germline, CDR1 is ENHRY, CDR2 SYGVKD. This CDR3 has 15 residues. CDR3 bases: TGTGCCATCAGTGAGGAGCTAGCGATGAGGGAGACCCAGTACTTC. Amino acids: CAISEELAMRETQYF.

V gene TRBV11-1 combines with J gene TRBJ2-7; no clear D. Trimming cost V 0 bases and J 5 bases, with 8 bases left between them. The germline gives CDR1 SGHAT, CDR2 FQDESV (reference sequence). The CDR3 is made up of 13 amino acids. CDR3 nucleotides: TGTGCCAGCAGCTTAGCGAGCCCCCACGAGCAGTACTTC. Translated: CASSLASPHEQYF.

The chain uses TRBV4-3 and TRBJ2-7, with 7 bases that match TRBD1. The CDR3 totals 15 residues. J was trimmed by 1 base and V by 1 base; bases with no gene match: 4. CDR1 is LGHNA, CDR2 YSLEER, per germline. Written as DNA, the CDR3 is TGCGCCAGCAGCCAAGTTGGGACAGAATCCTACGAGCAGTACTTC. It yields the protein CASSQVGTESYEQYF.